The TCR beta chain under discussion was sequenced for a study of blood T cell repertoires in COVID-19. Study details: The samples span acute and convalescent COVID-19 from the United States, Italy and Spain. PBMCs, B-cell-depleted T cells, or T cells provided the cDNA or gDNA that made up the material.

The V end was cut by 0 bases, the J end by 5 bases, with 8 bases between. Germline V gene sequence: CDR1 SEHNR, CDR2 FQNEAQ (reference sequence). The CDR3 contains 15 residues. Original processing methods: How many nucleated cells were present was estimated from reference gene primer amplification. Sequencing was performed with immunoSEQ multiplex PCR; in TCRdb, only in-frame clones are kept and a portion is missing. V and J calls and clone size come straight from that table; D and trimming were deduced from the DNA. The repertoire holds 240,000 or so clones, with about nine tenths as singletons. Sequencing was carried out using peripheral blood. V gene TRBV7-9 combines with J gene TRBJ1-6, with D possibly TRBD1 on 5 matching bases. The origin of this receptor is a man aged 60 to 69 who had recovered from COVID-19. The CDR3 sequence: CASSLAGQNNSPLHF. Here the CDR3 DNA reads TGTGCCAGCAGCTTAGCGGGGCAGAATAATTCACCCCTCCACTTT. Based on the CDR3 plus reference TRBV7-9 and TRBJ1-6, the full variable domain is DTGVSQNPRHKITKRGQNVTFRCDPISEHNRLYWYRQTLGQGPEFLTYFQNEAQLEKSRLLSDRFSAERPKGSFSTLEIQRTEQGDSAMYLCASSLAGQNNSPLHFGNGTRLTVT.